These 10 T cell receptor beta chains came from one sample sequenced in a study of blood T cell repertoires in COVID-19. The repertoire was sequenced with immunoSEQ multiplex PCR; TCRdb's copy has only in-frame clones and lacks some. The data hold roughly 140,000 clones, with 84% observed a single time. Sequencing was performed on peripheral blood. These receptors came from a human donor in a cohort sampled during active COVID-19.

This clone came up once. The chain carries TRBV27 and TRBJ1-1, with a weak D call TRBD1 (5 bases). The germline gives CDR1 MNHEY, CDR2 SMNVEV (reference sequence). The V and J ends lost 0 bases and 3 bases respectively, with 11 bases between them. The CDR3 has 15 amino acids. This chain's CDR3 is CASSLSPLGDTEAFF. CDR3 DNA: TGTGCCAGCAGTTTATCCCCCTTAGGGGACACTGAAGCTTTCTTT.

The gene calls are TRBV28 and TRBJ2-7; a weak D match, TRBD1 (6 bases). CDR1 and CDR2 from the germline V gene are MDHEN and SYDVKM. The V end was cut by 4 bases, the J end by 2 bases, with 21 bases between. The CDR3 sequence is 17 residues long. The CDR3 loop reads CASSSFARAGAPYEQYF. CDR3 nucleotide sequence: TGTGCCAGCAGTTCCTTCGCGAGGGCAGGGGCGCCCTACGAGCAGTACTTC.

The CDR3 nucleotides are TGTGCCAGCAGCCCCCCTTCCTCCTACAATGAGCAGTTCTTC. It is translated as CASSPPSSYNEQFF. The chain carries TRBV7-9 and TRBJ2-1; no reliable D call. The length of the CDR3 is 14 residues. V lost 5 bases and J lost 0, with 8 bases in between. The germline V gene encodes CDR1 SEHNR and CDR2 FQNEAQ (reference sequence).

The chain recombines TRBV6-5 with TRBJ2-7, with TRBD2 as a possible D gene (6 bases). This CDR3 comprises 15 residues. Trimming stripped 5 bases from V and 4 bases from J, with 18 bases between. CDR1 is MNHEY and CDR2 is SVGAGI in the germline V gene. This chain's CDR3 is CASSKSRGMTYEQYF. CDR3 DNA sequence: TGTGCCAGCAGTAAATCACGCGGGATGACTTACGAGCAGTACTTC.

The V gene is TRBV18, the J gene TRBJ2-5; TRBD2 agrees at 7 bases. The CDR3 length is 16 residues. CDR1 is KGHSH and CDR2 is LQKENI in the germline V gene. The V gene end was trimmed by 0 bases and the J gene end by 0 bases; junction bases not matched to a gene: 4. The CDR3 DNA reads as TGTGCCAGCTCACCACCGAATAGCGGGTACCAAGAGACCCAGTACTTC. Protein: CASSPPNSGYQETQYF.

The CDR3 region has the DNA TGCGCCAGCAGCCAACCCGGGACAGGGTCCCCAGATACGCAGTATTTT. This gives the protein CASSQPGTGSPDTQYF. This chain joins TRBV4-1 and TRBJ2-3, with TRBD1 matching 9 bases. This CDR3 comprises 16 residues. Germline V CDR1 and CDR2: MGHRA, YSYEKL. Trimming at V came to 2 bases and at J to 4 bases, leaving 7 bases not matched to a gene.

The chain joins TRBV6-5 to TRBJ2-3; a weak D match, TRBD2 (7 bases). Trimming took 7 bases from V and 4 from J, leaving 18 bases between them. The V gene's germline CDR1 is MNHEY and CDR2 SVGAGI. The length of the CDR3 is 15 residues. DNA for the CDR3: TGTGCCAGCATGGGTTGGCGGGGGCGCGCAGATACGCAGTATTTT. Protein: CASMGWRGRADTQYF.

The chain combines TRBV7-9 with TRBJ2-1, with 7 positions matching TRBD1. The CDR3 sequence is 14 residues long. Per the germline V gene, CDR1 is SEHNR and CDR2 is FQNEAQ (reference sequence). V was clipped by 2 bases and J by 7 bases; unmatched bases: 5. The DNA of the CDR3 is TGTGCCAGCAGCTTATCCCTCAGGGGGAATGAGCAGTTCTTC. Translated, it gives CASSLSLRGNEQFF.

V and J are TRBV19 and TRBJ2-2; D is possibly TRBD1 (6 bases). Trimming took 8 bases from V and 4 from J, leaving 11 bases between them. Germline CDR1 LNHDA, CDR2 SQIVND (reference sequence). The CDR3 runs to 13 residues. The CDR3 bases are TGTGCCAGTCGACAGGTTGGCACCGGGGAGCTGTTTTTT. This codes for CASRQVGTGELFF.

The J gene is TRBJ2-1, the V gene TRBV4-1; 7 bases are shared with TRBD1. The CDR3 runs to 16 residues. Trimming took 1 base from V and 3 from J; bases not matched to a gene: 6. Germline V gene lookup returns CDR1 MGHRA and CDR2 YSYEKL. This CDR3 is CASSQGVTGDYNEQFF. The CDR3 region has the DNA TGCGCCAGCAGCCAAGGGGTCACAGGGGACTACAATGAGCAGTTCTTC.